A single sample is the source of the 11 T cell receptor beta chains below, sequenced in a study of spatial heterogeneity in lung cancer. Study findings and constraints: In tumors, expanded intratumoral alpha and beta TCR counts tracked mutation counts.

TCRdb independently ran MiXCR on the 5' RACE reads; one entry per CDR3 protein. Seen here are about 210 distinct CDR3 sequences, over 30% observed once, and the top ten hold 25%. For these receptors, no antigen is known. Time point in this sample: sample taken at primary tumor resection. The sequences come from lung tumor tissue, collected at surgery. These receptors were taken from a male donor with early-stage non-small cell lung cancer.

In its sample, this clonotype was seen a few times. As an off-target read in a library built for alpha chains, this beta chain has a frequency of little significance. The chain uses TRBV11-2 and TRBJ2-1; D is tentatively TRBD1 or TRBD2 (5 bases each). This CDR3 is 15 amino acids long. The germline V gene has CDR1 SGHAT and CDR2 FQNNGV. The germline V and J ends were trimmed by 5 bases and 6 bases, with 17 bases remaining between them. This CDR3 is CASSPRGPKPNEQFF. For the CDR3, the DNA is TGTGCCAGCAGCCCTCGGGGCCCTAAGCCCAATGAGCAGTTCTTC.

For this clonotype: The size of this beta chain means little, since it is a stray read in a library made for alpha chains. This sequence joins TRBV6-5 and TRBJ2-3; 8 nucleotides line up with TRBD2. The germline V gene encodes CDR1 MNHEY and CDR2 SVGAGI. V dropped 2 bases and J dropped 3; count of bases not matched to a gene: 7. The CDR3 totals 16 residues. The CDR3 DNA reads as TGTGCCAGCAGTTACGCGGGGGGTTTTTTGACAGATACGCAGTATTTT. It encodes CASSYAGGFLTDTQYF.

With regard to this clonotype: This beta chain is an unintended read in a library built for alpha chains; its size means little. This chain joins TRBV18 and TRBJ1-6, with TRBD1 matching 7 bases. CDR1 and CDR2 (germline): KGHSH, LQKENI. CDR3 length equals 15 residues. Unmatched junction bases numbered 8, after V lost 6 bases and J lost 6 bases. In nucleotides, the CDR3 is TGTGCCAGCTCGCTTTCAGGGGGGATTAATTCACCCCTCCACTTT. It specifies CASSLSGGINSPLHF.

This clonotype has just a few counts. The size of this beta chain means little, since it is a stray read in a library made for alpha chains. The rearrangement uses TRBV11-2 and TRBJ2-7; D not resolved. The CDR3 contains 14 residues. V was shortened by 6 bases and J by 4 bases, with 16 bases between the two germline ends. Germline V gene lookup returns CDR1 SGHAT and CDR2 FQNNGV. CDR3 bases: TGTGCCAGCAGTTATTCGGGTGCATTGTACGAGCAGTACTTC. Amino acids: CASSYSGALYEQYF.

For this clonotype: As an off-target read in a library built for alpha chains, this beta chain has a frequency of little significance. The genes are TRBV28 and TRBJ2-1; D assignment may be TRBD1 or TRBD2 (5 bases each). Germline V gene lookup returns CDR1 MDHEN and CDR2 SYDVKM. Trimming stripped 3 bases from V and 6 bases from J, with 15 bases between. The CDR3 has 15 residues. The CDR3 here is CASSLRRGAGNEQFF. The CDR3 nucleotides read TGTGCCAGCAGTTTGCGAAGAGGGGCGGGCAATGAGCAGTTCTTC.

This clonotype was seen a few times. As an off-target read in a library built for alpha chains, this beta chain has a frequency of little significance. The genes are TRBV13 and TRBJ2-2, with 8 bases fitting TRBD1. The CDR3 length is 16 residues. V gave up 5 bases and J gave up 3 bases; unmatched junction bases: 8. Germline CDR1 reads PRHDT; CDR2 reads FYEKMQ (reference sequence). The CDR3 DNA is TGTGCCAGCAGCCCTTGGGACAGGAGCTACACCGGGGAGCTGTTTTTT. Translated, it gives CASSPWDRSYTGELFF.

A word on this clonotype: Since it is a stray read in a library aimed at alpha chains, this beta chain has a size that is not meaningful. The chain couples TRBV12-3 or TRBV12-4 to TRBJ2-7, with D uncertain. Trimming left V 5 bases short and J 6 bases short, with 11 bases between. The CDR3 has 12 residues. CDR3 sequence: CASSPSLGEQYF. CDR3 nucleotides: TGTGCCAGCAGTCCATCTCTGGGCGAGCAGTACTTC.

This clonotype is judged hyperexpanded. This beta chain is a stray read from a library made for alpha chains; its abundance is not meaningful. This sequence joins TRBV29-1 and TRBJ2-7; TRBD1 matches 7 bases. The germline CDR1 and CDR2 sequences are SQVTM and ANQGSEA. This CDR3 has 15 amino acids. J lost 2 bases, V lost 2 bases, and 9 bases had no gene match. CDR3 sequence: CSVESRTGLTYEQYF. The CDR3 DNA is TGCAGCGTTGAATCGAGGACAGGACTGACCTACGAGCAGTACTTC.

Notes on this clonotype: An end of the junction does not agree with germline; a read error may underlie this. This beta chain appears as a stray read in a library generated for alpha chains; its size is not informative. The chain employs TRBV6-6 and TRBJ1-1, with unresolved D. The length of the CDR3 is 12 residues. The germline V gene encodes CDR1 MNHNY and CDR2 SVGAGI (reference sequence). In nucleotides, the CDR3 is TGTGTCAGCAGTTACGCTCAGGATGAAGCTTTCTTT. It is translated as CVSSYAQDEAFF.

This clonotype is labeled as hyperexpanded (1% or more). An end of the junction differs from the germline gene, which may be a read error. This beta chain lies outside the target of a library built for alpha chains; its clone size means little. The V and J genes are TRBV5-5 and TRBJ2-5; weak D call: TRBD1 (6 bases). Germline CDR1 reads SGHKS; CDR2 reads YYEKEE (reference sequence). This CDR3 is 17 amino acids long. The CDR3 nucleotides read TGTGTCAGCAGCTTGAGGCCCCCGGGACACGGTCAAGAGACCCAGTACTTC. Protein: CVSSLRPPGHGQETQYF.

As for this clonotype: With the library built for alpha chains, this beta chain is off target and its frequency is not meaningful. J is TRBJ2-7 and V is TRBV5-1; D may be TRBD2 (6 bases). Germline V CDR1 and CDR2: SGHRS, YFSETQ. V was clipped by 7 bases and J by 5 bases, with 16 bases between them. This CDR3 is built from 13 residues. CDR3 in amino acids: CASGSRPSDEQYF. Here the CDR3 DNA reads TGCGCCAGCGGTTCCCGCCCTAGCGACGAGCAGTACTTC.